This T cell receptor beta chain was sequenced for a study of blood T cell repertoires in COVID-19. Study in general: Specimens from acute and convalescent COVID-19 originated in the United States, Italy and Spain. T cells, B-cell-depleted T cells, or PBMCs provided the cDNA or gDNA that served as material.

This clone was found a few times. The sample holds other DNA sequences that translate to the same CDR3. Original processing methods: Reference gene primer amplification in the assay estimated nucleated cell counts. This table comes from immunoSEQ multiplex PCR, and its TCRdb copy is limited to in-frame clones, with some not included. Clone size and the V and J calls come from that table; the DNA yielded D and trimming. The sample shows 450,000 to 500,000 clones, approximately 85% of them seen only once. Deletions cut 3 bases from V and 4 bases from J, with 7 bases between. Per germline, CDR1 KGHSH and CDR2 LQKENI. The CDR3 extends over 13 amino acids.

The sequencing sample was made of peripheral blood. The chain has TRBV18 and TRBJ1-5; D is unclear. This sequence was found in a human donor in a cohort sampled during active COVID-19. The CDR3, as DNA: TGTGCCAGCTCACCCGGGGTAAATCAGCCCCAGCATTTT. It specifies CASSPGVNQPQHF. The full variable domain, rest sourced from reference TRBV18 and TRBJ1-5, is NAGVMQNPRHLVRRRGQEARLRCSPMKGHSHVYWYRQLPEEGLKFMVYLQKENIIDESGMPKERFSAEFPKEGPSILRIQQVVRGDSAAYFCASSPGVNQPQHFGDGTRLSIL.